The 10 T cell receptor beta chains listed next were all sequenced from one sample in a study of blood T cells in healthy people across ages. Then a second PCR, running roughly 7 to 12 cycles, was carried out with a sample-barcoded 5' primer and a J-beta primer mix. TCRdb reanalysed the 5' RACE reads using MiXCR and keeps one entry per CDR3 protein. The sample lists more than 800,000 distinct CDR3 sequences, less than 50% occurring once. Material for sequencing was blood. The receptors derive from a woman aged 60-75 years in good health.

This clonotype was detected a few times. CDR3 bases: TGTGCCTGGAGTAAGACAATCAACACTGAAGCTTTCTTT. It yields the protein CAWSKTINTEAFF. The rearrangement uses TRBV30 and TRBJ1-1; the D is unclear. Germline V gene data show CDR1 as GTSNPN and CDR2 as SVGIG (reference sequence). The CDR3 is 13 residues long. Trimming stripped 2 bases from V and 2 bases from J, with 9 bases between.

This chain links TRBV29-1 with TRBJ2-2, with D perhaps TRBD2 (5 bases). This CDR3 contains 13 residues. Germline CDR1 is SQVTM and CDR2 is ANQGSEA. Here the CDR3 DNA reads TGCGGCAGAGGGCCAAAGAGCACCGGGGAGCTGTTTTTT. Its protein is CGRGPKSTGELFF.

This clonotype has only a few counts. The chain combines TRBV6-1 with TRBJ2-5, with TRBD2 matching 8 bases. The J call may be faulty, since TRBJ2-7 better matches the DNA end. Germline loops: CDR1 MNHNS, CDR2 SASEGT. The CDR3 covers 14 residues. The chain's CDR3 is CASSVRAGEGEQYF. The DNA for the CDR3 is TGTGCCAGCAGTGTGCGAGCGGGAGAGGGCGAGCAGTACTTC.

The chain carries TRBV12-3 or TRBV12-4 and TRBJ1-1; TRBD1 is a possible D gene (6 bases). V gave up 5 bases and J gave up 1 base, with 17 bases separating them. CDR3 length: 16 amino acids. The CDR3 DNA sequence: TGTGCCAGCAGTGAGGACAGTCGCCGAACGAACACTGAAGCTTTCTTT. Translation gives CASSEDSRRTNTEAFF.

This clonotype has only a few counts. The rearrangement links TRBV5-1 to TRBJ1-2; D gene unclear. The CDR3 spans 14 residues. V was pared by 3 bases and J by 0 bases, with 9 bases between. Per germline, CDR1 SGHRS and CDR2 YFSETQ. Here the CDR3 DNA reads TGCGCCAGCAGCTACGTGGACTCTAACTATGGCTACACCTTC. Its translation is CASSYVDSNYGYTF.

Comment on this clonotype: One end of the junction fails to match germline, which may point to a read error. The rearrangement joins TRBV7-9 to TRBJ2-4; 8 bases match TRBD1. In germline, CDR1 is SEHNR, CDR2 FQNEAQ (reference sequence). This CDR3 has 14 amino acids. DNA for the CDR3: TGTGCCGGCAGCACTCGGACAGGGAAAAACATTCAGTACTTC. Amino acid sequence: CAGSTRTGKNIQYF.

The chain uses TRBV20-1 and TRBJ2-3; 12 bases are a match to TRBD2. The CDR3 sequence is 14 residues long. J was trimmed by 5 bases and V by 4 bases; bases with no gene match: 4. CDR1 DFQATT and CDR2 SNEGSKA come from the germline V gene (reference sequence). CDR3 in DNA: TGCAGTGCTACACTGGGACTAGCGGGAGATACGCAGTATTTT. Translation: CSATLGLAGDTQYF.

A few counts support this clonotype. The chain combines TRBV5-1 with TRBJ2-7; D may be TRBD2 (6 bases). The ends were cut back, 0 bases at V and 5 bases at J, with 12 bases in the middle. The germline CDR1 and CDR2 sequences are SGHRS and YFSETQ. CDR3 length equals 14 residues. The CDR3, as DNA: TGCGCCAGCAGCTTGGGGTGGGAGGCCGACGAGCAGTACTTC. Residues: CASSLGWEADEQYF.

The J gene is TRBJ2-7, the V gene TRBV6-1; D unclear. The length of the CDR3 is 12 residues. Germline loops: CDR1 MNHNS, CDR2 SASEGT. V shed 4 bases and J shed 6 bases, with 10 bases lying between them. The CDR3 DNA reads as TGTGCCAGCAGTGTTAAGTTTGGCGAGCAGTACTTC. Translated: CASSVKFGEQYF.

In its sample, this clonotype was seen many times. V usage is TRBV7-8 and J usage is TRBJ1-2; 8 bases map to TRBD1. CDR1 is SGHVS and CDR2 is FQNEAQ in the germline V gene. V shed 4 bases and J 1 base; nucleotides not matched to a gene: 11. This CDR3 comprises 17 residues. CDR3 sequence reads: CASSYGQGGGGNYGYTF. The CDR3 nucleotides read TGTGCCAGCAGCTACGGACAGGGTGGTGGGGGTAACTATGGCTACACCTTC.